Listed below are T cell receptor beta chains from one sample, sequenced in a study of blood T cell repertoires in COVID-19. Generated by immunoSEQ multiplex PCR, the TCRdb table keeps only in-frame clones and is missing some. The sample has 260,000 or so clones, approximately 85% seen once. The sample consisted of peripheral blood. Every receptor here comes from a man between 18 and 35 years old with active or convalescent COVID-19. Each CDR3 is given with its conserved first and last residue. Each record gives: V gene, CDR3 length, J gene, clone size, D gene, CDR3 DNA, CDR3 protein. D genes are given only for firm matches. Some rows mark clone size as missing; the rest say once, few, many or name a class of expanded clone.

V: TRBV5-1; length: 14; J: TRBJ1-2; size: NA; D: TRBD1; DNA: TGCGCCAGCAGCTTGACAGGGGACAACTATGGCTACACCTTC; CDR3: CASSLTGDNYGYTF
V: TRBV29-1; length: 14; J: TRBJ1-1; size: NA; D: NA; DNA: TGCAGCGGGGTGGGATTATTGGGGGGCACTGAAGCTTTCTTT; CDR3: CSGVGLLGGTEAFF
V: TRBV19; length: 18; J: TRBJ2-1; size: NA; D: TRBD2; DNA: TGTGCCAGTAGTGTACCGGCCCAACTAGCGGGGGGGCACAATGAGCAGTTCTTC; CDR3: CASSVPAQLAGGHNEQFF
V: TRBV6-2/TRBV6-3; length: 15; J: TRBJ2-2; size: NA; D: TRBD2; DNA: TGTGCCAGCAGTCGTAGCGGGGGGAACACCGGGGAGCTGTTTTTT; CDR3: CASSRSGGNTGELFF
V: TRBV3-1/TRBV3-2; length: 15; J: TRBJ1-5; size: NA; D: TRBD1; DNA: TGTGCCAGCAGCCAGGGGACAGGGAGCAATCAGCCCCAGCATTTT; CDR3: CASSQGTGSNQPQHF
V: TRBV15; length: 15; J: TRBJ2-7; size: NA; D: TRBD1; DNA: TGTGCCACCAGCAAAAACCGGGACAGGGGATACGAGCAGTACTTC; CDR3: CATSKNRDRGYEQYF
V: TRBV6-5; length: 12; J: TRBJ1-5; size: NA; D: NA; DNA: TGTGCCAGCAGACAGGGAAATCAGCCCCAGCATTTT; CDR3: CASRQGNQPQHF
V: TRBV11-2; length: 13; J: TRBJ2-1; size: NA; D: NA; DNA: TGTGCCAGCAGCTTAGGCGGGTACAATGAGCAGTTCTTC; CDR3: CASSLGGYNEQFF
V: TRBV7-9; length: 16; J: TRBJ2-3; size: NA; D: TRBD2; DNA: TGTGCCAGCAGCTTAGAACTAGCGGGGGCAACAGATACGCAGTATTTT; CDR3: CASSLELAGATDTQYF
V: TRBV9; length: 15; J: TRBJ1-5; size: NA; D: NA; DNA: TGTGCCAGCAGCGTAGATTTGGGCTTTGGTCAGCCCCAGCATTTT; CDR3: CASSVDLGFGQPQHF
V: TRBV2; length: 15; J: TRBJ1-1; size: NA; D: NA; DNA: TGTGCCAGCAGTCTGCTAAGAGGAATGAACACTGAAGCTTTCTTT; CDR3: CASSLLRGMNTEAFF
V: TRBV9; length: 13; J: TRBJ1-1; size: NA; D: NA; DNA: TGTGCCAGCAGCGTTACGGGGGGGTCTGAAGCTTTCTTT; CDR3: CASSVTGGSEAFF
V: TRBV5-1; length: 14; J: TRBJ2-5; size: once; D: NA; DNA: TGCGCCAGCAGCTTGGGAGCGGGTTTGGAGACCCAGTACTTC; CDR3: CASSLGAGLETQYF
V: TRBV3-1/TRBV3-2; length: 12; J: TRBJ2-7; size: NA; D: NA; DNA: TGTGCCAGCAGCCAAGTATCCTACGAGCAGTACTTC; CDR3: CASSQVSYEQYF
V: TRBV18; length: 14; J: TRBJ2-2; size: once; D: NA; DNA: TGTGCCAGCTCACTTAACCCGGGGACCGGGGAGCTGTTTTTT; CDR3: CASSLNPGTGELFF
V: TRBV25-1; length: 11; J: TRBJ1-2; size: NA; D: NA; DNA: TGTGCCAGCACCCAGGGCTATGGCTACACCTTC; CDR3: CASTQGYGYTF
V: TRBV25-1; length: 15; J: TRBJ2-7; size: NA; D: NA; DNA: TGTGCCAGCAGTGGGGACACGGCGGTCGCCTACGAGCAGTACTTC; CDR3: CASSGDTAVAYEQYF
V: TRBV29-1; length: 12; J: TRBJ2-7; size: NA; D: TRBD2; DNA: TGCAGCGTTGTGGCGGGGGACTACGAGCAGTACTTC; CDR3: CSVVAGDYEQYF
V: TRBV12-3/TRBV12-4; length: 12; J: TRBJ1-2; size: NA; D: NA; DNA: TGTGCCAGCACCCGATTGGGCTCTGGCTACACCTTC; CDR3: CASTRLGSGYTF
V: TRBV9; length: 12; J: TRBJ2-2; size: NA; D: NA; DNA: TGTGCCAGCAGCGTCAGGTCTGGGGAGCTGTTTTTT; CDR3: CASSVRSGELFF
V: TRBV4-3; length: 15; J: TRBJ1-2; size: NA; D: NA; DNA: TGCGCCAGCAGCCAAGAGTTCGATCGGGGTAATGGCTACACCTTC; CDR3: CASSQEFDRGNGYTF
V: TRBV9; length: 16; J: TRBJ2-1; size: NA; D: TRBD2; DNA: TGTGCCAGCAGCGTAGTCGGGACTAGCGGGGGGGCTGAGCAGTTCTTC; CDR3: CASSVVGTSGGAEQFF
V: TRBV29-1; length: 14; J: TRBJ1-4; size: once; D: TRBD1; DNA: TGCAGCGTTGAGTTCCCGGGACAGGGTGAAAAACTGTTTTTT; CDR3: CSVEFPGQGEKLFF
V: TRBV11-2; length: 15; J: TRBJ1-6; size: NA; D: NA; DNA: TGTGCCAGCAGCACCCCCAGGGGCGATAATTCACCCCTCCACTTT; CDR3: CASSTPRGDNSPLHF
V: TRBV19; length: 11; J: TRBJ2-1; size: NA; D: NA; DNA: TGTGCCAGTACCACGGTGCGCGAGCAGTTCTTC; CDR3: CASTTVREQFF
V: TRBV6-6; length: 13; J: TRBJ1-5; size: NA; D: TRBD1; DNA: TGTGCCAGCAGTACAGGGGGCAATCAGCCCCAGCATTTT; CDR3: CASSTGGNQPQHF